This T cell receptor (beta chain) was sequenced during a study of T-cell reconstitution after alpha-beta-depleted transplantation in children. Unique molecular identifiers tagged the TCRbeta library. Via MiXCR, TCRdb re-called the PCR reads, giving one row per CDR3 protein. The table includes approximately 240,000 distinct CDR3 sequences, 9.7% detected once. At least ten counts were recorded for this clonotype. The receptor was isolated from a human donor who donated a stem cell graft to a child with SCID. The sequences come from PBMCs from the stem cell graft donor, collected from the stem cell graft.

The CDR3 sequence is CSAKAWDRGNYGYTF. The CDR3 DNA reads as TGCAGTGCTAAGGCTTGGGACAGGGGAAACTATGGCTACACCTTC. The chain joins TRBV20-1 to TRBJ1-2, with 10 bases matching TRBD1. The V gene end was trimmed by 4 bases and the J gene end by 2 bases; junction bases not matched to a gene: 7. The CDR3 runs to 15 residues. Germline CDR1 and CDR2: DFQATT and SNEGSKA (reference sequence).